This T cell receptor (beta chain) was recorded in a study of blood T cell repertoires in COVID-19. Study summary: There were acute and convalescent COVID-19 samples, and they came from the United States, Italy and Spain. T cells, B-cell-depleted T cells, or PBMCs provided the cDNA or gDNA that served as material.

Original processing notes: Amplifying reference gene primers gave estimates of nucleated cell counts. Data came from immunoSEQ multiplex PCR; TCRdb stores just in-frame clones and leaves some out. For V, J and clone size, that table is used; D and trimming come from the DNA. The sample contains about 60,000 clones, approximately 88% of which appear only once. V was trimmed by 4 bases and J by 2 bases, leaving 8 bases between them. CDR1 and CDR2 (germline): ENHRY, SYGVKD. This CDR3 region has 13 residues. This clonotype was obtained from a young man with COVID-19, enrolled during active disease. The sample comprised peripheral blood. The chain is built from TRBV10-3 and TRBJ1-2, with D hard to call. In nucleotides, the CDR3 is TGTGCCATCAGTGTAGACACCAACTATGGCTACACCTTC. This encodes CAISVDTNYGYTF.